This T cell receptor (beta chain) was sequenced in a study of blood T cell repertoires in COVID-19. Method: immunoSEQ multiplex PCR; TCRdb's copy keeps in-frame clones and lacks some. Among about 200,000 clones listed, about 80% were seen once. Germline V gene lookup returns CDR1 SGHTA and CDR2 FQGTGA. Losses at the gene ends were 5 bases for V and 4 bases for J; bases not matched to a gene: 10. The CDR3 has 15 amino acids. This rearrangement joins TRBV7-3 to TRBJ1-2; 7 bases fit TRBD1. Sequencing was performed on PBMCs or T cells enriched from blood (not recorded which). This clonotype was obtained from a man aged 35 to 55 who had recovered from COVID-19. CDR3 sequence (DNA): TGTGCCAGCAGCCTTCAGGGACAGCCGGGCTATGGCTACACCTTC. This gives the protein CASSLQGQPGYGYTF. Using reference TRBV7-3 and TRBJ1-2 for the parts outside the CDR3, the full variable domain is GAGVSQTPSNKVTEKGKYVELRCDPISGHTALYWYRQSLGQGPEFLIYFQGTGAADDSGLPNDRFFAVRPEGSVSTLKIQRTERGDSAVYLCASSLQGQPGYGYTFGSGTRLTVV.